The 10 T cell receptor beta chains listed next were all sequenced from one sample in a study of technical replicates of blood from a handful of donors. TCRdb's copy holds only in-frame clones and misses some; the assay was immunoSEQ multiplex PCR. The data hold 80,000 to 95,000 clones, with roughly 94% observed a single time. Sequences were obtained from T cells isolated from PBMCs. These receptors originate from a human donor in good health.

This sequence joins TRBV27 and TRBJ2-1, with 9 bases that match TRBD2. CDR3 length equals 14 residues. Looked up from germline, CDR1 is MNHEY and CDR2 is SMNVEV (reference sequence). V lost 5 bases, J lost 5 bases, and 4 bases stayed unmatched. The CDR3 sequence: CASSLSGSNNEQFF. CDR3 sequence (DNA): TGTGCCAGCAGTCTTAGCGGGAGCAACAATGAGCAGTTCTTC.

This clone was seen only once. The chain couples TRBV7-9 to TRBJ2-1, with 8 bases that match TRBD1. Germline V lookup: CDR1 SEHNR, CDR2 FQNEAQ (reference sequence). V lost 2 bases, J lost 9 bases, and 12 bases stayed unmatched. This CDR3 comprises 16 residues. The CDR3: CASSLHSQGARGEQFF. The CDR3 DNA reads TGTGCCAGCAGCTTACACTCGCAGGGGGCACGGGGTGAGCAGTTCTTC.

This clone has just a few counts. The V call is TRBV2, the J call TRBJ1-1; perhaps TRBD1 as D (6 bases). The V end was cut by 7 bases, the J end by 9 bases, with 9 bases between. This CDR3 region has 10 residues. Germline loops: CDR1 SNHLY, CDR2 FYNNEI. DNA for the CDR3: TGTGCCAGCAAAGGACAGAAAGCTTTCTTT. This translates into CASKGQKAFF.

This clone was counted a single time. The rearrangement joins TRBV11-3 to TRBJ2-5; 9 positions agree with TRBD1. This CDR3 has 15 residues. J was trimmed by 4 bases and V by 4 bases; bases with no gene match: 7. The germline gives CDR1 SGHNT, CDR2 YENEEA. CDR3: CASSSGQGGGETQYF. The CDR3 DNA sequence: TGTGCCAGCAGCTCGGGACAGGGAGGGGGAGAGACCCAGTACTTC. Combining the CDR3 with reference TRBV11-3 and TRBJ2-5 gives the whole variable domain EAGVVQSPRYKIIEKKQPVAFWCNPISGHNTLYWYLQNLGQGPELLIRYENEEAVDDSQLPKDRFSAERLKGVDSTLKIQPAELGDSAVYLCASSSGQGGGETQYFGPGTRLLVL.

V usage is TRBV5-4 and J usage is TRBJ2-7; D perhaps matches TRBD1 (5 bases). The CDR3 is 15 amino acids. CDR1 is SGHNT and CDR2 is YYREEE in the germline V gene (reference sequence). With 2 bases removed from V and 7 bases from J, the gap between germline ends came to 19 bases. The CDR3 here is CASSFTQGMGREQYF. The DNA of the CDR3 is TGTGCCAGCAGCTTTACTCAGGGAATGGGTCGGGAGCAGTACTTC.

The chain is built from TRBV7-9 and TRBJ2-7; 9 bases are a match to TRBD2. Germline trimming cut 5 bases from V and 0 bases from J; bases unmatched to any gene: 8. The V gene's germline CDR1 is SEHNR and CDR2 FQNEAQ (reference sequence). This CDR3 has 16 residues. CDR3 DNA sequence: TGTGCCAGCAGCCCAACTAGCGGGTGGAGCTCCTACGAGCAGTACTTC. This codes for CASSPTSGWSSYEQYF.

This clone was detected once. In DNA, the CDR3 is TGTGCCAGCAGTGAGAAAGAGGTCCCCGAGCAGTACTTC. It codes for CASSEKEVPEQYF. J is TRBJ2-7 and V is TRBV25-1; D is ambiguous. V was clipped by 3 bases and J by 6 bases, with 12 bases between them. The CDR3 is made up of 13 amino acids. CDR1 and CDR2 (germline): MGHDK, SYGVNS.

V usage is TRBV11-3 and J usage is TRBJ2-1; TRBD1 aligns across 10 bases. The CDR3 loop spans 15 amino acids. V lost 6 bases and J lost 5; bases outside the gene matches: 7. CDR1 and CDR2 from the germline V gene are SGHNT and YENEEA. CDR3 sequence (DNA): TGTGCCAGCAGGCCATCCGGGACAGGGGACAATGAGCAGTTCTTC. Amino acid sequence: CASRPSGTGDNEQFF.

Written as DNA, the CDR3 is TGTGCCAGCAGCTCAACAGGGGGCAAATCACCCCTCCACTTT. Translation: CASSSTGGKSPLHF. This chain connects TRBV11-3 to TRBJ1-6; 9 positions match TRBD1. This CDR3 has 14 residues. Germline V CDR1 and CDR2: SGHNT, YENEEA. Trimming removed 4 bases from V and 10 bases from J; junction bases left unmatched: 5.

The genes are TRBV5-1 and TRBJ1-1; 11 bases align to TRBD1. With V trimmed by 4 bases and J by 1 base, 12 bases remained unmatched. Germline values: CDR1 SGHRS, CDR2 YFSETQ. The CDR3 consists of 18 residues. The CDR3: CASSRQEWDRGSNTEAFF. Written as DNA, the CDR3 is TGCGCCAGCAGCCGGCAAGAGTGGGACAGGGGGTCGAACACTGAAGCTTTCTTT.